This passage covers 18 T cell receptor beta chains from one sample sequenced in a study of T cell repertoires in cytomegalovirus infection (dated by TCRdb to between 2018 and 2021). According to the study, the label for this sample's treatment or condition signals: in vitro stimulation with specific CMV peptide epitopes to enrich CMV-specific T cells. TCRdb names Illumina HiSeq 1500 as the instrument used. Through fastp at Q25 and MiXCR, TCRdb rebuilt clones from the public reads, retaining in-frame beta chains. Rows with a matching CDR3 protein are joined into one entry that keeps the most common DNA and genes. The sample table shows some 320,000 distinct CDR3 sequences, and 25% to 30% are seen once. The ten most abundant clones make up roughly 20% of the sample. Their specific antigens are unknown. The sample consisted of cultured PBMCs, taken from culture after CMV antigen stimulation. These receptors all come from a human donor in good health (CMV status not recorded). Some clones in this sample may be carry-over from other donors' samples.

The chain couples TRBV7-8 to TRBJ1-3; D is uncertain. This CDR3 spans 17 amino acids. In germline, CDR1 is SGHVS, CDR2 FQNEAQ. Trimming removed 4 bases at V and 5 bases at J, with 21 bases between. DNA for the CDR3: TGTGCCAGCAGCTCCTCCCGGGCCTACGATCCCCGAAACACCATATATTTT. Residues: CASSSSRAYDPRNTIYF.

This chain uses TRBV5-5 with TRBJ1-2; D is unresolved. The CDR3 runs 13 residues. The V gene's germline CDR1 is SGHKS and CDR2 YYEKEE (reference sequence). Trimming stripped 2 bases from V and 1 base from J, with 6 bases between. This CDR3 is CASSFPINYGYTF. As DNA, the CDR3 is TGTGCCAGCAGCTTTCCCATTAACTATGGCTACACCTTC.

The V and J genes are TRBV29-1 and TRBJ1-6; D is undetermined. The ends were cut back, 3 bases at V and 4 bases at J, with 7 bases in the middle. The germline V gene encodes CDR1 SQVTM and CDR2 ANQGSEA. The CDR3 consists of 13 residues. CDR3 in DNA: TGCAGCGTTGAGGTCGGTTATAATTCACCCCTCCACTTT. This gives the protein CSVEVGYNSPLHF.

The chain combines TRBV29-1 with TRBJ2-2; D gene uncertain. The CDR3 has 13 amino acids. Germline V CDR1 and CDR2: SQVTM, ANQGSEA. V lost 7 bases and J 1 base, leaving 10 bases between the germline ends. The CDR3 nucleotides are TGCAGCGCTGATAGGCAGAACACCGGGGAGCTGTTTTTT. It translates to CSADRQNTGELFF.

This clonotype showed up just a few times. The V and J genes are TRBV10-3 and TRBJ1-2; TRBD1 aligns across 8 bases. Germline loops: CDR1 ENHRY, CDR2 SYGVKD. The CDR3 has 15 amino acids. Trimming removed 3 bases from V and 4 bases from J; junction bases left unmatched: 7. This chain's CDR3 is CAISDPGQGGYGYTF. The CDR3 DNA follows: TGTGCCATCAGTGACCCAGGACAGGGTGGCTATGGCTACACCTTC.

Written as DNA, the CDR3 is TGTGCCAGCCTTTCGCCTGCGAGGGAGCAGTACTTC. Protein: CASLSPAREQYF. The chain links TRBV7-8 to TRBJ2-7; D is unresolved. Trimming stripped 8 bases from V and 7 bases from J, with 15 bases between. The CDR3 spans 12 residues. CDR1 is SGHVS, CDR2 FQNEAQ, per germline.

V gene TRBV7-8 combines with J gene TRBJ1-5; unclear D gene. V lost 2 bases and J 5 bases, leaving 7 bases between the germline ends. In germline, CDR1 is SGHVS, CDR2 FQNEAQ. The CDR3 is made up of 13 amino acids. CDR3 in DNA: TGTGCCAGCAGCTTATCGCTTGATCAGCCCCAGCATTTT. Translated, it gives CASSLSLDQPQHF.

The J gene is TRBJ1-4, the V gene TRBV12-3 or TRBV12-4; D remains ambiguous. CDR3 length: 15 amino acids. The germline V and J ends were trimmed by 6 bases and 7 bases, with 18 bases remaining between them. CDR3 nucleotides: TGTGCCAGCAGGGTAGTCGCAGGAAAGGGTGAAAAACTGTTTTTT. Translation: CASRVVAGKGEKLFF.

This clonotype was detected a few times. DNA for the CDR3: TGCGCCAGCAGCTTATCCGGGCGAGAGGGGGAGACCCAGTACTTC. This translates into CASSLSGREGETQYF. The rearrangement uses TRBV5-1 and TRBJ2-5, with D perhaps given as TRBD1 or TRBD2 (5 bases each). The germline CDR1 and CDR2 sequences are SGHRS and YFSETQ. V was clipped by 2 bases and J by 5 bases, with 16 bases between them. This CDR3 comprises 15 residues.

The gene calls are TRBV18 and TRBJ1-6; D gene ambiguous. The V gene's germline CDR1 is KGHSH and CDR2 LQKENI. The CDR3 spans 17 residues. Trimming pared 2 bases from V and 10 bases from J, leaving 21 bases between. In DNA, the CDR3 is TGTGCCAGCTCACCAAATTCTCAGGCCACCTCTTTCTCACCCCTCCACTTT. Encoded protein: CASSPNSQATSFSPLHF.

This clonotype has only one observation. The chain is built from TRBV7-9 and TRBJ2-3; 7 bases agree with TRBD2. The CDR3 runs 13 residues. Germline V lookup: CDR1 SEHNR, CDR2 FQNEAQ (reference sequence). Germline trimming cut 8 bases from V and 6 bases from J; bases unmatched to any gene: 8. CDR3 in amino acids: CASLTAGLDTQYF. The CDR3 DNA reads TGTGCCAGCCTTACAGCGGGACTGGATACGCAGTATTTT. The complete variable domain, with remaining parts taken from reference TRBV7-9 and TRBJ2-3, reads DTGVSQNPRHKITKRGQNVTFRCDPISEHNRLYWYRQTLGQGPEFLTYFQNEAQLEKSRLLSDRFSAERPKGSFSTLEIQRTEQGDSAMYLCASLTAGLDTQYFGPGTRLTVL.

This clonotype was counted a single time. The chain combines TRBV3-1 with TRBJ2-1, with TRBD2 matching over 8 bases. Germline V gene data show CDR1 as LGHDT and CDR2 as YNNKEL (reference sequence). V dropped 0 bases and J dropped 6; count of bases not matched to a gene: 7. The CDR3 contains 16 residues. The CDR3, as DNA: TGTGCCAGCAGCCAAGATTTGGTAGCGGGACCCAATGAGCAGTTCTTC. This codes for CASSQDLVAGPNEQFF.

A few counts support this clonotype. The chain joins TRBV15 to TRBJ2-2; the D is unclear. V shed 3 bases and J shed 2 bases, with 4 bases lying between them. Germline V gene data show CDR1 as LNHNV and CDR2 as YYDKDF (reference sequence). The CDR3 spans 13 residues. As DNA, the CDR3 is TGTGCCACCAGCAGGGGAAACACCGGGGAGCTGTTTTTT. The encoded protein is CATSRGNTGELFF. Full variable domain (rest looked up from reference TRBV15 and TRBJ2-2): DAMVIQNPRYQVTQFGKPVTLSCSQTLNHNVMYWYQQKSSQAPKLLFHYYDKDFNNEADTPDNFQSRRPNTSFCFLDIRSPGLGDTAMYLCATSRGNTGELFFGEGSRLTVL.

This clonotype was counted only a few times. The rearrangement joins TRBV25-1 to TRBJ2-1; 8 bases agree with TRBD1. CDR1 is MGHDK and CDR2 is SYGVNS in the germline V gene. The CDR3 runs 15 residues. V was clipped by 3 bases and J by 6 bases; unmatched bases: 7. In nucleotides, the CDR3 is TGTGCCAGCAGTGAGGGCAGGGGGCCCGGCAATGAGCAGTTCTTC. This codes for CASSEGRGPGNEQFF.

This clonotype turned up a few times. The rearrangement uses TRBV7-6 and TRBJ2-4; tentatively, D is TRBD2 (5 bases). Germline V gives CDR1 SGHVS, CDR2 FNYEAQ. Trimming took off 3 bases at V and 0 bases at J, with 9 bases between the two ends. The CDR3 sequence is 15 residues long. This chain's CDR3 is CASSFLSGAKNIQYF. The DNA for the CDR3 is TGTGCCAGCAGCTTCTTAAGCGGAGCCAAAAACATTCAGTACTTC.

This clonotype was picked up a small number of times. The V call is TRBV27, the J call TRBJ1-2, with D tentatively TRBD1 (6 bases). This CDR3 is built from 14 residues. V lost 3 bases and J 4 bases, leaving 12 bases between the germline ends. Germline lookup yields CDR1 MNHEY and CDR2 SMNVEV (reference sequence). The CDR3 nucleotides are TGTGCCAGCAGTTTGGGAACAGGGACCTATGGCTACACCTTC. Its translation is CASSLGTGTYGYTF.

This clonotype has just a few counts. This chain joins TRBV7-2 and TRBJ1-4; 7 bases are shared with TRBD1. The CDR3 is 15 amino acids. V lost 5 bases and J lost 7; bases outside the gene matches: 10. CDR1 SGHTA and CDR2 FQGNSA come from the germline V gene. CDR3 DNA sequence: TGTGCCAGCAGCCCAAGACAGGGACGGGGTGAAAAACTGTTTTTT. Amino acid sequence: CASSPRQGRGEKLFF.

The sample holds a few counts of this clonotype. The V gene is TRBV14, the J gene TRBJ2-5; D tentatively reads TRBD1 or TRBD2 (5 bases each). Trimming removed 4 bases from V and 5 bases from J, with 8 bases in between. There are 12 residues in the CDR3. Per the germline V gene, CDR1 is SGHDN and CDR2 is FVKESK. The CDR3 sequence is CASSLREETQYF. For the CDR3, the DNA is TGTGCCAGCAGCCTCAGGGAGGAGACCCAGTACTTC. The variable domain in full, with the rest retrieved from reference TRBV14 and TRBJ2-5, is EAGVTQFPSHSVIEKGQTVTLRCDPISGHDNLYWYRRVMGKEIKFLLHFVKESKQDESGMPNNRFLAERTGGTYSTLKVQPAELEDSGVYFCASSLREETQYFGPGTRLLVL.